Listed below are T cell receptor beta chains from one sample, sequenced in a study of blood T cell repertoires in COVID-19. The table came from immunoSEQ multiplex PCR; TCRdb's copy has only in-frame clones and leaves some out. In the table there are around 300,000 clones, approximately 90% of which are singletons. Sequencing used PBMCs or T cells enriched from blood (not recorded which). These receptors all stem from a woman aged 55 to 70 in a cohort exposed to, infected with or recovered from COVID-19 (not recorded which). CDR3s include the opening cysteine and the closing phenylalanine or tryptophan. Each record gives: clone size, D gene, J gene, V gene, CDR3 length, CDR3 DNA, CDR3 protein. D genes are given only for firm matches. Clone size is shown for a subset of rows, as once, few, many or a class of expanded clone.

once | - | TRBJ2-1 | TRBV20-1 | 14 | TGCAGTGCTAGTCTCGGGAGCTCCTACAATGAGCAGTTCTTC | CSASLGSSYNEQFF
- | - | TRBJ2-1 | TRBV18 | 15 | TGTGCCAGCTCACCAGCGGAGGGGGCGGGAAATGAGCAGTTCTTC | CASSPAEGAGNEQFF
- | - | TRBJ1-3 | TRBV29-1 | 15 | TGCAGCGTTTCTACAGGGCCGAGCTCTGGAAACACCATATATTTT | CSVSTGPSSGNTIYF
- | TRBD2 | TRBJ2-1 | TRBV7-6 | 18 | TGTGCCAGCAGCTTCATTTCGGGACTAGCGGGAGCAATGAATGAGCAGTTCTTC | CASSFISGLAGAMNEQFF
- | TRBD2 | TRBJ2-3 | TRBV28 | 15 | TGTGCCAGCAGTTTCGCTAGCGGGTTGCAAGATACGCAGTATTTT | CASSFASGLQDTQYF
- | - | TRBJ2-7 | TRBV28 | 14 | TGTGCCAGCAGTTTAGTTCAGGGTTCCGACGAGCAGTACTTC | CASSLVQGSDEQYF
- | TRBD1 | TRBJ2-3 | TRBV5-6 | 16 | TGTGCCAGCAGCTTGGTAGGCAGGGGGACCACAGATACGCAGTATTTT | CASSLVGRGTTDTQYF
- | - | TRBJ1-1 | TRBV10-1 | 15 | TGCGCCAGCAGTGCATTACAGGGAAAGAACACTGAAGCTTTCTTT | CASSALQGKNTEAFF
- | TRBD1 | TRBJ1-6 | TRBV30 | 15 | TGTGCCTGGAGAATGACAGGGGACTATAATTCACCCCTCCACTTT | CAWRMTGDYNSPLHF
- | TRBD1 | TRBJ2-7 | TRBV28 | 14 | TGTGCCAGCAGGGGGGCAGGGGGCTCCTACGAGCAGTACTTC | CASRGAGGSYEQYF
- | TRBD1 | TRBJ1-3 | TRBV7-2 | 14 | TGTGCCAGCAGCCCGGGACAGGGGGGAAACACCATATATTTT | CASSPGQGGNTIYF
- | - | TRBJ2-1 | TRBV6-5 | 11 | TGTGCCAGCACCCGAGAAGATGAGCAGTTCTTC | CASTREDEQFF
- | - | TRBJ1-2 | TRBV6-6 | 11 | TGTGCCAGCAGTTACATGGAGGGCTACACCTTC | CASSYMEGYTF
few | - | TRBJ1-1 | TRBV6-5 | 16 | TGTGCCAGCAGTTACCTCCGCGGGCTACCGAACACTGAAGCTTTCTTT | CASSYLRGLPNTEAFF
- | - | TRBJ2-2 | TRBV12-2 | 18 | TGTGCAAGTCGCTTACCAATAGCGGGAGGCCTCAACACCGGGGAGCTGTTTTTT | CASRLPIAGGLNTGELFF
- | TRBD1 | TRBJ1-6 | TRBV10-1 | 13 | TGCGCCAGCAGTGAGTCCGGCGGGACAGTCCTCCACTTT | CASSESGGTVLHF
- | TRBD1 | TRBJ2-7 | TRBV3-1/TRBV3-2 | 14 | TGTGCCAGCAGCACAACACAGGGGGCGGGGGAGCAGTACTTC | CASSTTQGAGEQYF
- | - | TRBJ2-1 | TRBV18 | 13 | TGTGCCAGCTCACCACCTGGCCCGGAGTGGGAGTTCTTC | CASSPPGPEWEFF
- | TRBD2 | TRBJ2-3 | TRBV3-1/TRBV3-2 | 16 | TGTGCCAGCAGCCAAGAGACTAGCGGTAGCACAGATACGCAGTATTTT | CASSQETSGSTDTQYF
- | - | TRBJ1-2 | TRBV7-2 | 12 | TGTGCCAGCACCTTGGGGGGGAATGGCTACACCTTC | CASTLGGNGYTF
- | TRBD2 | TRBJ2-1 | TRBV5-5 | 16 | TGTGCCAGCAGCCACCCCTACGGGAGGTCCTACAATGAGCAGTTCTTC | CASSHPYGRSYNEQFF
- | TRBD1 | TRBJ2-2 | TRBV24-1 | 14 | TGTGCCACCGGAAGGACAGGGCACACCGGGGAGCTGTTTTTT | CATGRTGHTGELFF
- | TRBD1 | TRBJ2-1 | TRBV19 | 17 | TGTGCCAGTAGTATAGTCCTGAGGGGGCCGTCCTACAATGAGCAGTTCTTC | CASSIVLRGPSYNEQFF
once | TRBD1 | TRBJ1-2 | TRBV6-5 | 14 | TGTGCCAGCAGTTACTCGGGGACAGGGAGTGGCTACACCTTC | CASSYSGTGSGYTF
- | TRBD2 | TRBJ2-5 | TRBV7-9 | 15 | TGTGCCAGCAGCGTTGTAGCGGGGTCCCAAGAGACCCAGTACTTC | CASSVVAGSQETQYF
- | - | TRBJ2-7 | TRBV14 | 15 | TGTGCCAGCAGCCAAGAGAGGGGGGGTCCCTACGAGCAGTACTTC | CASSQERGGPYEQYF